The sample holds one count of the clone carrying this TCR beta chain. Sample time point: newly diagnosed GD, antithyroid drugs for less than 3 months. From PBMCs, RNA was extracted and then used to make the TCR library. Graves' disease diagnoses followed American Thyroid Association guidelines. This specimen comes from a study of regulatory T cells in long-lasting Graves disease. Turning to the study itself: For a period under 3 months, newly diagnosed Graves' patients had taken antithyroid drugs.

The CDR3 consists of 14 residues. Germline-derived CDR1 and CDR2 are LNHDA and SQIVND (reference sequence). The J segment lost 6 bases and the V segment lost 3 bases, leaving 3 bases of the junction unmatched. For TCR beta, libraries came from iRepertoire HTBI primers and Arm-PCR of CDR3 regions. Original handling: Sample data revealed roughly 62 TRBV and over 12 TRBJ segments. TCRdb itself ran the multiplex PCR reads through MiXCR, one entry per CDR3 protein. The authors' filters were not applied to this entry. The sample holds approximately 230,000 distinct CDR3 sequences, approximately 20% seen once.

The rearrangement links TRBV19 to TRBJ2-4; 9 bases map to TRBD1. This TCR came from a female donor with Graves disease. The sequencing used peripheral blood mononuclear cells (PBMCs), collected at new diagnosis, from a patient treated with antithyroid drugs. The CDR3 sequence is CASSIGTGRNIQYF. The CDR3 region has the DNA TGTGCCAGTAGTATCGGGACAGGGAGAAACATTCAGTACTTC.